Described below is a single T cell receptor (beta chain) sequence and its context. The antigen is not known. The CDR3 is 16 amino acids. Germline CDR1 reads SGHAT; CDR2 reads FQNNGV. The V and J ends lost 4 bases and 6 bases, in that order; junction bases with no gene match: 13. The sample comes from a study of metastatic and nonmetastatic thyroid tumors. Study-wide context: Repertoires from malignant and benign thyroid patients were compared across blood and tumor or nodule tissue.

None of the patients had undergone any treatment ahead of thyroid surgery. General study results and limits: Reports indicated that malignant thyroid tumors showed significantly higher TCR beta diversity than benign nodules did, in blood and tumor.

Source study methods: In papillary thyroid cancer, a distant-metastasis classifier was built using CDR3 differences across clinicopathological groups. TCRdb redid the clone calls on the PCR reads using MiXCR. The V and J calls shown here were made by TCRdb, not taken from the authors' results. The data contain more than 15,000 clones, approximately 30% of them singletons. The chain employs TRBV11-2 and TRBJ2-7; 9 bases match TRBD1. The clonotype originates from a male donor with papillary thyroid cancer or a benign thyroid nodule (not recorded which). Some clones in this sample may be carry-over from other donors' samples. The sample was tumor tissue. The CDR3 protein is CASSYQPLGTGFEQYF. The CDR3 DNA is TGTGCCAGCAGCTACCAGCCCCTCGGGACAGGGTTCGAGCAGTACTTC.